This T cell receptor beta chain appears in the sequencing data of a study of PD-1 blockade in classical Hodgkin lymphoma. Profiled with immunoSEQ multiplex PCR; TCRdb holds only in-frame clones, not every one. The sample holds more than 12,000 clones, about 83% seen once. No patient escaped relapse after autologous stem cell transplantation, and brentuximab vedotin exposure varied. The CDR3 contains 13 residues. V lost 5 bases, J lost 14 bases, and 16 bases lay in between. The germline CDR1 and CDR2 sequences are LNHDA and SQIVND (reference sequence). A remark on this clone: Its specificity is unknown.

Notes on the study in general: By C4D1, CD4+ diversity increased significantly, especially in complete responders. Factors driving the repertoire differences, possibly disease activity or prior therapy, remain undefined.

The chain links TRBV19 to TRBJ1-6; possibly TRBD1 for D (5 bases). The origin of this receptor is a human donor with classical Hodgkin lymphoma. The starting material was peripheral blood mononuclear cells (PBMCs), obtained before the second cycle of nivolumab. CDR3 sequence: CASSPEGFGALHF. The CDR3 DNA follows: TGTGCCAGTAGTCCCGAGGGGTTCGGGGCCCTCCACTTT.